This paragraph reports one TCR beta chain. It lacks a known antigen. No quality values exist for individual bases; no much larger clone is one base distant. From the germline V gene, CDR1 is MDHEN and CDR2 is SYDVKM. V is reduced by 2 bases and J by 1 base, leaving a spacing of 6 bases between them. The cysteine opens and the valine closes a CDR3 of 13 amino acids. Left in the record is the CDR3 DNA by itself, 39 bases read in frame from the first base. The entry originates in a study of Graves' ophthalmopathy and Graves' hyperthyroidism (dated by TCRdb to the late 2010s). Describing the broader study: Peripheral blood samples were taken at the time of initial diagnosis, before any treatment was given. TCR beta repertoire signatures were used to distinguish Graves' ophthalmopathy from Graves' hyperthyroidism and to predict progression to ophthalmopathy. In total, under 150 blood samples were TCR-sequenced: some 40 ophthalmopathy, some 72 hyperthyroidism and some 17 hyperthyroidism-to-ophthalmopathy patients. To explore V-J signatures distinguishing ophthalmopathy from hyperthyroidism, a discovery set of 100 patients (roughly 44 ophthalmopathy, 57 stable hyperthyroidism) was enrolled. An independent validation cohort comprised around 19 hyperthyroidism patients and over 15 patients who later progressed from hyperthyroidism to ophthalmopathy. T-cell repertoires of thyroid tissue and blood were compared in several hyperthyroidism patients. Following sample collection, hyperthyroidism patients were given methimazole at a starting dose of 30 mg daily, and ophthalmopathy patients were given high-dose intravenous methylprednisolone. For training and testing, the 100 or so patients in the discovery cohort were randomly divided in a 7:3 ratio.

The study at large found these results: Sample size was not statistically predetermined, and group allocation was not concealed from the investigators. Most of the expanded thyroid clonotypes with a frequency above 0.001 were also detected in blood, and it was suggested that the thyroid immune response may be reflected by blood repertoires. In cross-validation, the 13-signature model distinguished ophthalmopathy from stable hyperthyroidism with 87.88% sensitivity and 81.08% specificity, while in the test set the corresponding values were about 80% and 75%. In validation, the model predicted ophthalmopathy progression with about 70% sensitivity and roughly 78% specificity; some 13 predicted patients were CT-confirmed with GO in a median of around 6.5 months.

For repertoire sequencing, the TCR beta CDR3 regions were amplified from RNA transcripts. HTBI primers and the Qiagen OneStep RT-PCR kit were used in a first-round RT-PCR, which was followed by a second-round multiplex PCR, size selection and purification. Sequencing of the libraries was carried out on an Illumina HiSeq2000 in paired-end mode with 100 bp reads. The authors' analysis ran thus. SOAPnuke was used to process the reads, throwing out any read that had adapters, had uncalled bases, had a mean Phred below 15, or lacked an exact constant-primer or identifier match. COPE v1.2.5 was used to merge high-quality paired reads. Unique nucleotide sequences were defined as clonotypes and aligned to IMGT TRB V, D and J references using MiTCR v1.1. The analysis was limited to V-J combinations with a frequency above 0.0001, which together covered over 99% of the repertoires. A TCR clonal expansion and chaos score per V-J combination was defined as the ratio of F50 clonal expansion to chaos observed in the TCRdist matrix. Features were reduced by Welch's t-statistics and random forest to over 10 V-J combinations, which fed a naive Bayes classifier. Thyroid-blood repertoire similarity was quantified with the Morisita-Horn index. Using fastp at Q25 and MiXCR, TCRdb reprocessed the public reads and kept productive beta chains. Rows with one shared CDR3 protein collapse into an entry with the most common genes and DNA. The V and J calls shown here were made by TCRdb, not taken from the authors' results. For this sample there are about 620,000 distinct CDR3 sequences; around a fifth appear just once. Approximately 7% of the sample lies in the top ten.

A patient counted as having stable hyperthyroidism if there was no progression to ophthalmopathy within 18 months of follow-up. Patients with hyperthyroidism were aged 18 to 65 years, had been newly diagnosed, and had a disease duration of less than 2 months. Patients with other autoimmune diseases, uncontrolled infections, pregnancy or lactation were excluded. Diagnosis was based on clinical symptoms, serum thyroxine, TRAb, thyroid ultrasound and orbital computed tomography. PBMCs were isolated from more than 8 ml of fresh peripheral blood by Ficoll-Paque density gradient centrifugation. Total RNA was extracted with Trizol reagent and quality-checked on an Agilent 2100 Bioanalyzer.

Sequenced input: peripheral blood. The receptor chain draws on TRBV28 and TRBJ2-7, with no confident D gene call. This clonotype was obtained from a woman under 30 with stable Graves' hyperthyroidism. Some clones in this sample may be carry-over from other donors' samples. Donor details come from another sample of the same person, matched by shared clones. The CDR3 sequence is CASSLGSSYEQYV. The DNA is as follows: TGTGCCAGCAGTTTAGGCAGTTCCTACGAGCAGTACGTC.